One sample yielded the 3 T cell receptor beta chains listed below, sequenced in a study of vaccination and CD4 T cells after COVID-19. The antigens of these receptors remain unknown. The treatment: approximately 9-day PBMC culture with coronavirus spike peptide pools or control peptides (ViraFEST assay). CD4+ T cells that had been cultured provided DNA sequenced with the Oncomine TCR Beta short-read assay. TCRdb recomputed calls from the PCR reads with MiXCR, one row per CDR3 protein. This table holds 8,200 or so distinct CDR3 sequences, around two thirds found once. The sequencing input was CD4+ T cells from blood, cultured in vitro. The receptors were gathered from a human donor who had recovered from COVID-19.

The chain links TRBV7-9 to TRBJ2-1; D possibly corresponds to TRBD1 (7 bases). The germline CDR1 and CDR2 sequences are SEHNR and FQNEAQ (reference sequence). The CDR3 totals 15 residues. With 0 bases removed from V and 9 bases from J, the gap between germline ends came to 15 bases. CDR3 protein: CASSLAQGGSGEQFF. In DNA form, the CDR3 reads TGTGCCAGCAGCTTAGCCCAGGGGGGAAGCGGTGAGCAGTTCTTC.

The gene calls are TRBV10-3 and TRBJ2-7, with D possibly being TRBD1 or TRBD2 (5 bases each). V was clipped by 2 bases and J by 3 bases, with 8 bases between them. Germline CDR1 reads ENHRY; CDR2 reads SYGVKD. This CDR3 is built from 13 residues. CDR3 sequence: CAISERDGYEQYF. The CDR3 coding sequence is TGTGCCATCAGTGAGCGGGACGGCTACGAGCAGTACTTC.

The genes are TRBV27 and TRBJ1-2; 9 bases align to TRBD1. This CDR3 is 18 amino acids long. After removal of 6 bases from V and 4 bases from J, the junction contained 18 bases not matched to a gene. The V gene's germline CDR1 is MNHEY and CDR2 SMNVEV (reference sequence). The CDR3 protein is CASSRKTTGGSLFYGYTF. The CDR3, as DNA: TGTGCCAGCAGCCGAAAGACGACAGGGGGATCTCTCTTCTATGGCTACACCTTC.